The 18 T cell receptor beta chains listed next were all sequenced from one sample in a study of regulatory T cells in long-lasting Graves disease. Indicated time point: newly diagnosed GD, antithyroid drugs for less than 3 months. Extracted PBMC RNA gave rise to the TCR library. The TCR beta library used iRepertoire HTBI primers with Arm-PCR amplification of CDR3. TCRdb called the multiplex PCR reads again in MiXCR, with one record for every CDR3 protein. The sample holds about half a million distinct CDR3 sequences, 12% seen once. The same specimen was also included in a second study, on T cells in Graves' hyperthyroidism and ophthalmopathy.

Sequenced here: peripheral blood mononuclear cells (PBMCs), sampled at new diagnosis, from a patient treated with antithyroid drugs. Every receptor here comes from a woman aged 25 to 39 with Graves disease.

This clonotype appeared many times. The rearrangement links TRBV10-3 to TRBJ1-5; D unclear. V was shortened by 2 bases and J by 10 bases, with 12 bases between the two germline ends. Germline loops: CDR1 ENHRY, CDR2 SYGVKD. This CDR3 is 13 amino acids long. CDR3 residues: CAISEAVLFPQHF. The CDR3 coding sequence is TGTGCCATCAGTGAGGCCGTATTATTCCCCCAGCATTTT.

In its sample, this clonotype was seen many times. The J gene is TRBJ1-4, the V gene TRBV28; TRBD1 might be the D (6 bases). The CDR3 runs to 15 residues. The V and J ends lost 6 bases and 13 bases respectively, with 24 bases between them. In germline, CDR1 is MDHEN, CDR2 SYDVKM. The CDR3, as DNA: TGTGCCAGCAGCCTAAACAGACGGGGGCGGGTTCTACTGTTTTTT. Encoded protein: CASSLNRRGRVLLFF.

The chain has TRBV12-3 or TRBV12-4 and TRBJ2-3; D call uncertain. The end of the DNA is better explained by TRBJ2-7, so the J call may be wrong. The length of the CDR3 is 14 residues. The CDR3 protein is CASSSSKRPYEQYV. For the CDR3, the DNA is TGTGCCAGCAGTTCGAGTAAGCGACCCTACGAGCAGTACGTC.

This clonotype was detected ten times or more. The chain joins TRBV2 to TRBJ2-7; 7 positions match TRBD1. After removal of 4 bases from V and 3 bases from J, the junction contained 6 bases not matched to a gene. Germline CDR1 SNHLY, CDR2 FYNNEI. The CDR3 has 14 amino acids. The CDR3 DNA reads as TGTGCCAGCAGTGTCGGCAGGGGGTACTACGAGCAGTACTTC. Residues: CASSVGRGYYEQYF. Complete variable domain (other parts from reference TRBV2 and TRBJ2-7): EPEVTQTPSHQVTQMGQEVILRCVPISNHLYFYWYRQILGQKVEFLVSFYNNEISEKSEIFDDQFSVERPDGSNFTLKIRSTKLEDSAMYFCASSVGRGYYEQYFGPGTRLTVT.

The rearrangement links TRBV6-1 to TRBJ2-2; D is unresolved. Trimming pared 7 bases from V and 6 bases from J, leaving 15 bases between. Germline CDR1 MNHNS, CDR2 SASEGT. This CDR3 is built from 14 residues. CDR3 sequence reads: CASTTPGLAGELFF. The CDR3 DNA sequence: TGTGCCAGCACTACACCCGGGTTGGCCGGGGAGCTGTTTTTT.

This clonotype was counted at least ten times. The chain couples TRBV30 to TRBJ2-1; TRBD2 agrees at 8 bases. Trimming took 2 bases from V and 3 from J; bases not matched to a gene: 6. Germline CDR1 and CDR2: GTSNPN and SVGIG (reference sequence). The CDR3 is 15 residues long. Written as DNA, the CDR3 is TGTGCCTGGAGTATGCTAGCGGGCATCTACAATGAGCAGTTCTTC. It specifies CAWSMLAGIYNEQFF.

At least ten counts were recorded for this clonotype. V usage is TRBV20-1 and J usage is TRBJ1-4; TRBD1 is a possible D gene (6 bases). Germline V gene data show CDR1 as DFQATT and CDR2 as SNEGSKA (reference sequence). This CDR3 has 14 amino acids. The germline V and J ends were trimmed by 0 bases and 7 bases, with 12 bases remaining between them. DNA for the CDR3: TGCAGTGCTAGAGAAGCGGGGGCGCGTGAAAAACTGTTTTTT. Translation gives CSAREAGAREKLFF.

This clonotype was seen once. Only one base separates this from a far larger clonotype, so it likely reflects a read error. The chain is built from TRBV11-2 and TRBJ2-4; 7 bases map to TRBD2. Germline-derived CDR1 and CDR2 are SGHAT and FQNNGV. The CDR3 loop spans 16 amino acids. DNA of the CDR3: TGTGGCAGCAGCACCTCCTCGCCCTGGGGGGGACGCGTTCAGTACTTC. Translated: CGSSTSSPWGGRVQYF.

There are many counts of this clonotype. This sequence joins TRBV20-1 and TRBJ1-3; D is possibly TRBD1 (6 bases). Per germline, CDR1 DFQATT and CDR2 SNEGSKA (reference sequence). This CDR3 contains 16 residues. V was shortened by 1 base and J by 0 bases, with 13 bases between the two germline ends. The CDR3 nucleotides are TGCAGTGCTAGAGGGGGGGACATCCGCTCTGGAAACACCATATATTTT. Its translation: CSARGGDIRSGNTIYF.

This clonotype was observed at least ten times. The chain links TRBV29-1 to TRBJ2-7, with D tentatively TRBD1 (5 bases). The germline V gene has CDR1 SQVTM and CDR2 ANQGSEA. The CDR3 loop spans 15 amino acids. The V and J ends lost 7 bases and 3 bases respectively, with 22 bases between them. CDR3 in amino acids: CSALGIGEGRYEQYF. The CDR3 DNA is TGCAGCGCCCTAGGGATAGGGGAAGGCCGCTACGAGCAGTACTTC.

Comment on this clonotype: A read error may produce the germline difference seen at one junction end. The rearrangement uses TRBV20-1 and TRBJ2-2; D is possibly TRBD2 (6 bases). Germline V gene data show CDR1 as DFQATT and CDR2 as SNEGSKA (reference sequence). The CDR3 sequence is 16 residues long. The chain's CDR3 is CSARDPGRVGTGELFF. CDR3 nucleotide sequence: TGCAGTGCTAGAGACCCCGGGAGAGTCGGTACCGGGGAGCTCTTTTTT.

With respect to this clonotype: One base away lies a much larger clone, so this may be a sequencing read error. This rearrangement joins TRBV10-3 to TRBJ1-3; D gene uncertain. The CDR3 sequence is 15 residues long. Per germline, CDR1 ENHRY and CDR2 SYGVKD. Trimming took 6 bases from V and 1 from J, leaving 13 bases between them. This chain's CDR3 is CAIRGIARSGNTIYF. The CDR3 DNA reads TGTGCCATCAGGGGGATCGCGCGATCTGGAAACACCATATATTTT.

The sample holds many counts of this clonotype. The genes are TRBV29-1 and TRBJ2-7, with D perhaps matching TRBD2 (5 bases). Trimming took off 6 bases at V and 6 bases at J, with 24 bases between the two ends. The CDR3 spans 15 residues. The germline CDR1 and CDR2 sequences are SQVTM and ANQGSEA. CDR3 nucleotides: TGCAGCGTCAGCCAATACGGGGAGCTCTCTAGCGAGCAGTACTTC. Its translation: CSVSQYGELSSEQYF.

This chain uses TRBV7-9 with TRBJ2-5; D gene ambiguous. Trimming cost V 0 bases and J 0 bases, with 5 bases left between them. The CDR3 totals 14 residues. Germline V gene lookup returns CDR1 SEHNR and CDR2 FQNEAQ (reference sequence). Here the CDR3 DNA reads TGTGCCAGCAGCTTAGCGCCCAACCAAGAGACCCAGTACTTC. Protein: CASSLAPNQETQYF.

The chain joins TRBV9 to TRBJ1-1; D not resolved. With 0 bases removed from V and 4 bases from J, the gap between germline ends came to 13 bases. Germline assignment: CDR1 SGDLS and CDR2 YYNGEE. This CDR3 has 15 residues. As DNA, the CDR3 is TGTGCCAGCAGCGTAGATATTGGATGGCCCACTGAAGCTTTCTTT. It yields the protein CASSVDIGWPTEAFF. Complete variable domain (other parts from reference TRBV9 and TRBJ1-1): DSGVTQTPKHLITATGQRVTLRCSPRSGDLSVYWYQQSLDQGLQFLIQYYNGEERAKGNILERFSAQQFPDLHSELNLSSLELGDSALYFCASSVDIGWPTEAFFGQGTRLTVV.

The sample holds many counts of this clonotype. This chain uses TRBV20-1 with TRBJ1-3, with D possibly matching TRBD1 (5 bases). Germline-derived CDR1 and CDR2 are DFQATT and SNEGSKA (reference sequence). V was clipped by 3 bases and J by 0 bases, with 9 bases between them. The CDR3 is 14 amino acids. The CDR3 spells CSASPGFSGNTIYF. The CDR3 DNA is TGCAGTGCTAGCCCAGGGTTCTCTGGAAACACCATATATTTT.

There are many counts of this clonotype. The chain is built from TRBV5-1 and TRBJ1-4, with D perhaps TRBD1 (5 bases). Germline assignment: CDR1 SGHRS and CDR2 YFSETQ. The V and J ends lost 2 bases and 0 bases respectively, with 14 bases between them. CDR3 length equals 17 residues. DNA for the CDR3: TGCGCCAGCAGCTTTTCCGGGGGGTCTGCAACTAATGAAAAACTGTTTTTT. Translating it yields CASSFSGGSATNEKLFF.

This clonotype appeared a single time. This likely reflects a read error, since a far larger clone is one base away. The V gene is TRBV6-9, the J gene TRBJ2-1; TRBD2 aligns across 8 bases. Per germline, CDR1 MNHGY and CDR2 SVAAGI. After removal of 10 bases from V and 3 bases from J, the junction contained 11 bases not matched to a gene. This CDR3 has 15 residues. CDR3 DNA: TGTGCCATTCGTAAAGCGGGAGAGTACTACAATGAGCAGTTCTTC. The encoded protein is CAIRKAGEYYNEQFF.